This T cell receptor beta chain comes out of a study of cytomegalovirus exposure and HLA in healthy donors. A remark on this clone: The antigen remains undetermined.

Notes on the study in general: Later analysis showed TCR association rates varying by HLA locus, highest for DRB1 and lowest for HLA-C.

A multiplex PCR was run with 60 Vbeta primers and 13 Jbeta primers. Only in-frame clones appear in the TCRdb table, and some are missing; sequencing was by immunoSEQ multiplex PCR. The repertoire consists of 100,000 to 150,000 clones, with around 79% occurring once and the leading ten covering about 4%. V was clipped by 1 base and J by 3 bases; unmatched bases: 10. The CDR3 has 17 residues. Germline CDR1 LGHNA, CDR2 YSLEER. This TCR derives from a woman in her forties in good health and CMV-seronegative. The rearrangement uses TRBV4-3 and TRBJ2-3; 7 nucleotides agree with TRBD2. Sequenced input: PBMCs. Written as DNA, the CDR3 is TGCGCCAGCAGCCAAGGTGGGACGGGAGGCGGAACAGATACGCAGTATTTT. It translates to CASSQGGTGGGTDTQYF.